Listed here are 32 T cell receptor beta chains from one sample, sequenced in a study of shared clonotypes between healthy human individuals. Data came from immunoSEQ multiplex PCR; TCRdb stores just in-frame clones and leaves some out. The sample carries about 580,000 clones, 95% to 98% recorded once. Naivety among CD8 cells was defined by CD45RO negativity and positive CCR7 selection, thereby excluding terminally differentiated effector memory CD45RA+ cells. Sequencing was carried out using naive CD8+ T cells sorted from blood. These receptors were collected from a man aged 25-40 years in good health.

The rearrangement joins TRBV9 to TRBJ1-1; D unresolved. Germline V gene data show CDR1 as SGDLS and CDR2 as YYNGEE. V lost 4 bases to trimming and J lost 8 bases, with 18 bases between them. The CDR3 length is 14 residues. This CDR3 is CASSSTGGRSEAFF. Here the CDR3 DNA reads TGTGCCAGCAGCTCAACGGGTGGACGGTCCGAAGCTTTCTTT.

This clone is a singleton in its sample. The chain uses TRBV14 and TRBJ2-7; 7 bases are shared with TRBD1. The germline V gene has CDR1 SGHDN and CDR2 FVKESK. The CDR3 spans 16 residues. The V and J ends lost 2 bases and 3 bases, in that order; junction bases with no gene match: 10. The CDR3 is CASSQTIRDRGYEQYF. The CDR3 bases are TGTGCCAGCAGCCAAACAATCCGGGACAGAGGCTACGAGCAGTACTTC.

The chain links TRBV11-2 to TRBJ2-2; TRBD1 agrees at 7 bases. CDR1 is SGHAT and CDR2 is FQNNGV in the germline V gene. V trimming: 8 bases; J trimming: 4 bases; junction bases outside the gene matches: 10. CDR3 length: 15 amino acids. This CDR3 is CASRHSGQPTGELFF. The CDR3 region has the DNA TGTGCCAGCCGCCACTCGGGACAGCCCACCGGGGAGCTGTTTTTT.

The gene calls are TRBV5-5 and TRBJ2-1; D remains ambiguous. This CDR3 contains 13 residues. Germline CDR1 is SGHKS and CDR2 is YYEKEE (reference sequence). V dropped 4 bases and J dropped 7 bases, with 12 bases sitting between them. Here the CDR3 reads CASSPPNRNEQFF. CDR3 DNA: TGTGCCAGCAGCCCCCCAAACCGGAATGAGCAGTTCTTC.

The chain recombines TRBV2 with TRBJ2-1; either TRBD1 or TRBD2 may fit D (5 bases each). The germline gives CDR1 SNHLY, CDR2 FYNNEI. CDR3 size: 15 residues. Trimming took off 1 base at V and 4 bases at J, with 11 bases between the two ends. In nucleotides, the CDR3 is TGTGCCAGCAGTGAAGGGGGGAGAAGGTACAATGAGCAGTTCTTC. It yields the protein CASSEGGRRYNEQFF.

The chain combines TRBV19 with TRBJ2-7; 9 nucleotides agree with TRBD1. Germline-derived CDR1 and CDR2 are LNHDA and SQIVND (reference sequence). The V segment lost 3 bases and the J segment 5 bases; nucleotides outside the gene matches: 2. This CDR3 contains 13 residues. DNA for the CDR3: TGTGCCAGTAGTATGACAGGGGGGGACGAGCAGTACTTC. Encoded protein: CASSMTGGDEQYF. Using reference TRBV19 and TRBJ2-7 for the parts outside the CDR3, the full variable domain is DGGITQSPKYLFRKEGQNVTLSCEQNLNHDAMYWYRQDPGQGLRLIYYSQIVNDFQKGDIAEGYSVSREKKESFPLTVTSAQKNPTAFYLCASSMTGGDEQYFGPGTRLTVT.

The chain uses TRBV28 and TRBJ1-1; D gene uncertain. V was shortened by 6 bases and J by 3 bases, with 20 bases between the two germline ends. Germline V CDR1 and CDR2: MDHEN, SYDVKM. CDR3 length equals 16 residues. CDR3 nucleotides: TGTGCCAGCAGCCAGAAGATAAGGGTTAAAGACACTGAAGCTTTCTTT. Translation: CASSQKIRVKDTEAFF.

Regarding this clone: Distinct nucleotide sequences in the sample also encode this CDR3. V is TRBV19 and J is TRBJ2-2; D is ambiguous. Trimming pared 3 bases from V and 3 bases from J, leaving 5 bases between. Looked up from germline, CDR1 is LNHDA and CDR2 is SQIVND (reference sequence). This CDR3 has 13 residues. The CDR3 DNA sequence: TGTGCCAGTAGTATCCCTTACACCGGGGAGCTGTTTTTT. It codes for CASSIPYTGELFF.

The genes are TRBV6-1 and TRBJ1-5, with 7 nucleotides matching TRBD1. The J segment lost 7 bases and the V segment lost 3 bases, leaving 6 bases of the junction unmatched. Germline loops: CDR1 MNHNS, CDR2 SASEGT. The CDR3 loop spans 14 amino acids. The chain's CDR3 is CASSELQGSQPQHF. The DNA of the CDR3 is TGTGCCAGCAGTGAGCTACAGGGGTCGCAGCCCCAGCATTTT.

This sequence joins TRBV19 and TRBJ2-2; D not resolved. The CDR3 runs to 16 residues. V lost 0 bases and J lost 5, with 13 bases in between. Germline V lookup: CDR1 LNHDA, CDR2 SQIVND (reference sequence). The CDR3 reads CASSIDLNSWTGELFF. DNA of the CDR3: TGTGCCAGTAGTATAGATCTGAACAGCTGGACCGGGGAGCTGTTTTTT.

This clone was recorded only once. V usage is TRBV2 and J usage is TRBJ2-3; no definite D call. The CDR3 extends over 14 amino acids. Trimming took 10 bases from V and 0 from J, leaving 14 bases between them. CDR1 and CDR2 (germline): SNHLY, FYNNEI. CDR3 sequence (DNA): TGTGCCACCGGCTGGGCGACAAGCACAGATACGCAGTATTTT. Residues: CATGWATSTDTQYF.

This clone was seen once. The chain combines TRBV27 with TRBJ2-1; no firm D call. CDR1 and CDR2 from the germline V gene are MNHEY and SMNVEV (reference sequence). The length of the CDR3 is 14 residues. V was shortened by 7 bases and J by 0 bases, with 10 bases between the two germline ends. The CDR3 sequence is CASNELDSYNEQFF. In DNA, the CDR3 is TGTGCCAGCAATGAACTCGACTCCTACAATGAGCAGTTCTTC.

This clone was seen once. The chain carries TRBV7-9 and TRBJ2-4; D perhaps matches TRBD2 (6 bases). The germline V gene has CDR1 SEHNR and CDR2 FQNEAQ (reference sequence). The CDR3 totals 14 residues. The V end lost 5 bases, the J end lost 6 bases, and 14 bases lay between the germline ends. The CDR3 DNA reads TGTGCCAGCAGCCCTCGGAGTAGCGGAAACATTCAGTACTTC. Its protein is CASSPRSSGNIQYF.

The rearrangement links TRBV6-5 to TRBJ1-2, with 10 bases that match TRBD1. Germline V CDR1 and CDR2: MNHEY, SVGAGI. The V and J ends lost 6 bases and 2 bases, in that order; junction bases with no gene match: 3. The CDR3 loop spans 14 amino acids. The CDR3 DNA sequence: TGTGCCAGCAGCTCGACAGGGGGCAACTATGGCTACACCTTC. Translating gives CASSSTGGNYGYTF.

The chain couples TRBV13 to TRBJ1-2; 9 positions match TRBD1. V dropped 5 bases and J dropped 8; count of bases not matched to a gene: 15. The CDR3 extends over 16 amino acids. Germline V CDR1 and CDR2: PRHDT, FYEKMQ (reference sequence). Written as DNA, the CDR3 is TGTGCCAGCAGCAATTCGCCGATACAGGGGGCAGGGGGCTACACCTTC. It encodes CASSNSPIQGAGGYTF.

The V call is TRBV29-1, the J call TRBJ2-3; D is undetermined. The CDR3 sequence is 14 residues long. Per the germline V gene, CDR1 is SQVTM and CDR2 is ANQGSEA. Trimming cost V 5 bases and J 5 bases, with 17 bases left between them. CDR3 DNA: TGCAGCGTTAGCCTATTGGGCCGTGGAGATACGCAGTATTTT. Translated: CSVSLLGRGDTQYF.

The chain links TRBV7-8 to TRBJ2-7, with 11 bases identical to TRBD2. This CDR3 has 17 amino acids. V lost 0 bases, J lost 7 bases, and 11 bases stayed unmatched. The germline V gene has CDR1 SGHVS and CDR2 FQNEAQ. In nucleotides, the CDR3 is TGTGCCAGCAGCTTAGCCGGGGGGACTAGCGGAGTAGGGGAGCAGTACTTC. It is translated as CASSLAGGTSGVGEQYF.

The rearrangement uses TRBV10-3 and TRBJ2-2, with D unclear. CDR1 ENHRY and CDR2 SYGVKD come from the germline V gene. The CDR3 spans 15 residues. V dropped 0 bases and J dropped 2 bases, with 7 bases sitting between them. CDR3 DNA: TGTGCCATCAGTGAGTCTCGACCAAACACCGGGGAGCTGTTTTTT. Translation: CAISESRPNTGELFF.

In this sample, this clone turned up once. This CDR3 is also generated by other DNA sequences in the sample. The chain has TRBV9 and TRBJ1-1; D gene uncertain. V was cut by 0 bases and J by 0 bases, with 6 bases left in between. CDR3 length: 14 residues. Germline V CDR1 and CDR2: SGDLS, YYNGEE. The DNA for the CDR3 is TGTGCCAGCAGCGTAGGAAGGTTGAACACTGAAGCTTTCTTT. Residues: CASSVGRLNTEAFF.

The V call is TRBV28, the J call TRBJ2-7; no firm D call. The CDR3 totals 14 residues. CDR1 and CDR2 (germline): MDHEN, SYDVKM. The V gene lost 2 bases and the J gene lost 2 bases, with 10 bases spanning the gap. The CDR3 sequence: CASSLHREAYEQYF. For the CDR3, the DNA is TGTGCCAGCAGTTTACATCGAGAGGCCTACGAGCAGTACTTC. The entire variable domain, with the rest obtained from reference TRBV28 and TRBJ2-7, is as follows: DVKVTQSSRYLVKRTGEKVFLECVQDMDHENMFWYRQDPGLGLRLIYFSYDVKMKEKGDIPEGYSVSREKKERFSLILESASTNQTSMYLCASSLHREAYEQYFGPGTRLTVT.

The chain uses TRBV6-5 and TRBJ2-7; 11 bases align to TRBD2. Germline CDR1 MNHEY, CDR2 SVGAGI. CDR3 length: 14 residues. V was clipped by 6 bases and J by 12 bases; unmatched bases: 13. The CDR3 bases are TGTGCCAGCAGCCCCGGGACTAGCGGCGCCGTGGTGTACTTC. This codes for CASSPGTSGAVVYF.

On this clone: Distinct nucleotide sequences in the sample also encode this CDR3. This rearrangement joins TRBV7-9 to TRBJ2-7; D not certain. Trimming stripped 3 bases from V and 6 bases from J, with 6 bases between. The CDR3 is made up of 11 amino acids. The germline gives CDR1 SEHNR, CDR2 FQNEAQ (reference sequence). CDR3 coding DNA: TGTGCCAGCAGCTTTGGTGCCGAGCAGTACTTC. Translating gives CASSFGAEQYF.

The chain employs TRBV27 and TRBJ1-5; 9 bases match TRBD1. The germline gives CDR1 MNHEY, CDR2 SMNVEV (reference sequence). J lost 9 bases, V lost 8 bases, and 11 bases had no gene match. The CDR3 is 14 amino acids. CDR3 DNA sequence: TGTGCCAGCCGATCGACAGGGGGGCAGTTGCCCCAGCATTTT. Encoded protein: CASRSTGGQLPQHF.

The chain uses TRBV9 and TRBJ2-7; unclear D gene. Germline V gene data show CDR1 as SGDLS and CDR2 as YYNGEE. V was clipped by 0 bases and J by 2 bases, with 9 bases between them. The CDR3 contains 14 residues. The CDR3 bases are TGTGCCAGCAGCGTAGCTCATGGAGCCTACGAGCAGTACTTC. Translating it yields CASSVAHGAYEQYF.

The V gene is TRBV27, the J gene TRBJ1-4, with 10 bases fitting TRBD1. Germline CDR1 and CDR2: MNHEY and SMNVEV (reference sequence). J lost 7 bases, V lost 8 bases, and 7 bases had no gene match. CDR3 length equals 14 residues. CDR3 in DNA: TGTGCCAGCCGGAGGACAGGGGGAGTTGAAAAACTGTTTTTT. This translates into CASRRTGGVEKLFF.

The rearrangement uses TRBV7-9 and TRBJ2-7, with TRBD1 identical over 7 bases. The CDR3 contains 13 residues. V dropped 5 bases and J dropped 3; count of bases not matched to a gene: 4. The germline V gene has CDR1 SEHNR and CDR2 FQNEAQ (reference sequence). The DNA for the CDR3 is TGTGCCAGCAGCCCGGGACAGCACTACGAGCAGTACTTC. Translation: CASSPGQHYEQYF.

This sequence joins TRBV7-9 and TRBJ1-4; the D is unclear. V dropped 5 bases and J dropped 14 bases, with 24 bases sitting between them. Germline V lookup: CDR1 SEHNR, CDR2 FQNEAQ (reference sequence). The CDR3 contains 15 residues. The DNA for the CDR3 is TGTGCCAGCAGCCCGCCGTCGGATTTGGTTACTAATCTGTTTTTT. This encodes CASSPPSDLVTNLFF.

The chain has TRBV27 and TRBJ2-5, with 7 bases fitting TRBD1. The CDR3 sequence is 16 residues long. The ends lost 6 bases at V and 0 bases at J; junction bases unmatched: 10. The V gene's germline CDR1 is MNHEY and CDR2 SMNVEV (reference sequence). CDR3 loop: CASSQSTGSHQETQYF. Written as DNA, the CDR3 is TGTGCCAGCAGCCAATCGACAGGGTCCCACCAAGAGACCCAGTACTTC.

The genes are TRBV28 and TRBJ1-5; the D is unclear. The CDR3 runs to 15 residues. Germline CDR1 and CDR2: MDHEN and SYDVKM. Between the trimmed V and J ends, which lost 3 bases and 2 bases, there was a span of 11 bases. The CDR3 DNA sequence: TGTGCCAGCAGTTTCGGTTGGCAGGGCAATCAGCCCCAGCATTTT. This encodes CASSFGWQGNQPQHF.

The chain carries TRBV6-1 and TRBJ2-7; tentatively, D is TRBD2 (7 bases). The CDR3 consists of 15 residues. Germline V gene sequence: CDR1 MNHNS, CDR2 SASEGT. V shed 3 bases and J shed 3 bases, with 15 bases lying between them. This chain's CDR3 is CASSETGASGYEQYF. For the CDR3, the DNA is TGTGCCAGCAGTGAGACAGGTGCTAGCGGCTACGAGCAGTACTTC.

The chain joins TRBV30 to TRBJ2-2, with D uncertain. Trimming removed 7 bases from V and 5 bases from J, with 11 bases in between. The CDR3 is 12 residues long. The germline CDR1 and CDR2 sequences are GTSNPN and SVGIG (reference sequence). The CDR3 coding sequence is TGTGCCTCCCTCATGGGGACCGGGGAGCTGTTTTTT. Its protein is CASLMGTGELFF. The full variable domain, in which reference TRBV30 and TRBJ2-2 provide the parts outside the CDR3, is SQTIHQWPATLVQPVGSPLSLECTVEGTSNPNLYWYRQAAGRGLQLLFYSVGIGQISSEVPQNLSASRPQDRQFILSSKKLLLSDSGFYLCASLMGTGELFFGEGSRLTVL.

The chain couples TRBV7-6 to TRBJ2-1; 9 bases are a match to TRBD2. The length of the CDR3 is 16 residues. After removal of 5 bases from V and 5 bases from J, the junction contained 10 bases not matched to a gene. Germline assignment: CDR1 SGHVS and CDR2 FNYEAQ. CDR3 loop: CASSIIAGAVHNEQFF. In DNA, the CDR3 is TGTGCCAGCAGCATTATAGCGGGAGCAGTCCACAATGAGCAGTTCTTC.